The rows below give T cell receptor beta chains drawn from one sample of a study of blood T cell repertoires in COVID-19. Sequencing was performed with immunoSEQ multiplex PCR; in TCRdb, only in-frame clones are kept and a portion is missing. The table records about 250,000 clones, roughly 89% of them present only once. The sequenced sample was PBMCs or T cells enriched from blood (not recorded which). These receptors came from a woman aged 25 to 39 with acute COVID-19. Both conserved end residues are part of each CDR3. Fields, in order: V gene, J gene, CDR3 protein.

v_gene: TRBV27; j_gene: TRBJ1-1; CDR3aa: CASTWSGGSTEAFF
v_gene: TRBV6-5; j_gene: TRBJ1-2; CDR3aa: CASSSHTRDSNYGYTF
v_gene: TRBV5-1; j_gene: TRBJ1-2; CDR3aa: CASSLTSLPNYGYTF
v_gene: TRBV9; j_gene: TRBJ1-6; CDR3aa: CASSVAGNSPLHF
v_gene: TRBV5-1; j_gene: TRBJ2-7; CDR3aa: CASSFWTGEGEQYF
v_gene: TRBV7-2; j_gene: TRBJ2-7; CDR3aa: CASSPSGQGGYEQYF
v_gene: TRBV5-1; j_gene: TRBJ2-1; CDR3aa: CASSFGTGRYNEQFF
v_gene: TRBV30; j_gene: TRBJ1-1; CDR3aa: CAWSPQIDTEAFF
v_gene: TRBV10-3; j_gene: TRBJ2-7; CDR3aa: CAISVGQGGDEQYF
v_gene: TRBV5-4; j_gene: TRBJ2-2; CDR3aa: CASSLVGRTGELFF
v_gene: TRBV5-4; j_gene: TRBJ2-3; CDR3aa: CASSSPLSGSTDTQYF
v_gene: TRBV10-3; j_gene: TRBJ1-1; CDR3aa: CAEKEHMNTEAFF
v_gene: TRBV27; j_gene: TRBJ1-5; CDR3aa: CASRPTGGNQPQHF
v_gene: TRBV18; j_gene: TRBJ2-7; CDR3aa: CASSPDRYPYEQYF
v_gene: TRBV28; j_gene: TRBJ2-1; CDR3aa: CASSEGTSGTNEQFF
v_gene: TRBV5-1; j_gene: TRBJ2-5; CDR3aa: CASSLRPLGGETQYF
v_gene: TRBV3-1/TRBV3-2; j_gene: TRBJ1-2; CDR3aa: CASSQDADMAGYTF
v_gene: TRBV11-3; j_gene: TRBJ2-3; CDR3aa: CASSLTITDTQYF
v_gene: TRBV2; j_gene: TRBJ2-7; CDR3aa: CASSEDRSLYEQYF
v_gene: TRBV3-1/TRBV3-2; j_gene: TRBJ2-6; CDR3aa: CASSPLGLAGAGANVLTF
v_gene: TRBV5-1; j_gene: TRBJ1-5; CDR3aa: CASSLGGPGIGPQHF
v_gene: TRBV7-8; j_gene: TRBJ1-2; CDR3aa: CASSTDRVYGYTF
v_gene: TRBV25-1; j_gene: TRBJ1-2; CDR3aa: CASSERDRIYGYTF
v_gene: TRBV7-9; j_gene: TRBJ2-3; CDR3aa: CASSFPSTDTQYF
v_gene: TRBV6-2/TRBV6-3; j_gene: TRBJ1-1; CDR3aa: CASSLTTPRDRAEAFF
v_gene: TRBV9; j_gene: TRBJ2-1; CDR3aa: CASSVFLGPTGTGGHSSNEQFF
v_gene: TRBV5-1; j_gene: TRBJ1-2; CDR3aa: CASSLQGDGYGYTF
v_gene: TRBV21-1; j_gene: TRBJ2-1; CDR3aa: CASSLVSGGTPGEQFF
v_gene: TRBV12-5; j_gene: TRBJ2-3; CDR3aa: CASGLLPLLLAGASTDTQYF
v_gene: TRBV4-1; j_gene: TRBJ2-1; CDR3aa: CASSQDAVRGSSYNEQFF
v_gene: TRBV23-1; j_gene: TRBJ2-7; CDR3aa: CASVRTGVPYEQYF
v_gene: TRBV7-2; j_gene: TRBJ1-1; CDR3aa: CASSLGVPRFDTEAFF
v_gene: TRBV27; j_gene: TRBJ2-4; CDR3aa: CASSGQLNIQYF
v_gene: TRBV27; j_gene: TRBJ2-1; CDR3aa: CASSFGGEQFF
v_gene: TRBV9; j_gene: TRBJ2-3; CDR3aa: CASSVALSGGAADTQYF
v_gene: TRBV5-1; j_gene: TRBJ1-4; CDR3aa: CASSIGTGGVGEKLFF
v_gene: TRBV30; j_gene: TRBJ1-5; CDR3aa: CAWNTQTGNQPQHF